Listed below are T cell receptor beta chains from one sample, sequenced in a study of T cells in localized non-small cell lung cancer. Method: immunoSEQ multiplex PCR; TCRdb's copy keeps in-frame clones and lacks some. The sample lists some 30,000 clones; roughly 78% were seen once. This material consisted of peripheral blood, taken before any cancer treatment. These receptors all stem from a male donor at least 60 years old with stage II squamous cell lung carcinoma. CDR3s include the opening cysteine and the closing phenylalanine or tryptophan. Each record gives: D gene, clone size, V gene, J gene, CDR3 DNA, CDR3 protein. D genes are given only for firm matches. The size field is filled for only some rows; it gives once, few, many or a size class.

>TRBD1|-|TRBV30|TRBJ2-7
TGTGCCTGGAACAAGGGACAGGGGTTGGACGAGCAGTACTTC
CAWNKGQGLDEQYF
>TRBD2|-|TRBV5-4|TRBJ2-1
TGTGCCAGCAGCTCTCCCCAGCGGGGGGGGCACAATGAGCAGTTCTTC
CASSSPQRGGHNEQFF
>TRBD2|-|TRBV30|TRBJ2-3
TGTGCCTGGGGGACTAGCGGGGGGGCCAGAGATACGCAGTATTTT
CAWGTSGGARDTQYF
>-|-|TRBV29-1|TRBJ2-1
TGCAGCACCCGGACCCTTTCTAATGAGCAGTTCTTC
CSTRTLSNEQFF
>-|-|TRBV6-5|TRBJ1-5
TGTGCCAGCAGTTACACTAGCAATCAGCCCCAGCATTTT
CASSYTSNQPQHF
>-|-|TRBV9|TRBJ2-3
TGTGCCAGCAGCCCAACGGGGTTTGATACGCAGTATTTT
CASSPTGFDTQYF
>TRBD1|-|TRBV4-2|TRBJ1-2
TGTGCCAGCAGCCAGCCAGGTAGTGCAGGGGGCCTATATGGCTACACCTTC
CASSQPGSAGGLYGYTF
>TRBD1|few|TRBV5-1|TRBJ1-1
TGCGCCAGCAGCTCCGGACAGGGGGACTTGAACACTGAAGCTTTCTTT
CASSSGQGDLNTEAFF
>TRBD2|-|TRBV5-5|TRBJ2-3
TGTGCCAGCAGTCAGGCTCGGGGGAGGGCCGAGAAAGATACGCAGTATTTT
CASSQARGRAEKDTQYF
>-|-|TRBV19|TRBJ2-3
TGTGCCAGTAGTCCCCCTAGCGTAGTTGAAACAGATACGCAGTATTTT
CASSPPSVVETDTQYF
>-|once|TRBV5-1|TRBJ2-5
TGCGCCAGCAGCTTAGGGCAAGAGACCCAGTACTTC
CASSLGQETQYF
>-|few|TRBV19|TRBJ1-5
TGTGCCAGTAGGCATACAGGGCGCAACAATCAGCCCCAGCATTTT
CASRHTGRNNQPQHF
>-|-|TRBV7-9|TRBJ1-1
TGTGCCAGCAGCTTCGGTTTTAGGGAGAACACTGAAGCTTTCTTT
CASSFGFRENTEAFF
>-|once|TRBV6-5|TRBJ2-6
TGTGCCAGCAGAGCGGGACAGAGGGCCAACGTCCTGACTTTC
CASRAGQRANVLTF
>-|-|TRBV14|TRBJ2-7
TGTGCCAGCAGCCAAGGTTTAGGGTTCTACGAGCAGTACTTC
CASSQGLGFYEQYF
>-|-|TRBV2|TRBJ2-2
TGTGCCAGCAGCCCTTGGGGGCAGTTGACCGGGGAGCTGTTTTTT
CASSPWGQLTGELFF
>-|-|TRBV29-1|TRBJ2-5
TGCAGCGTTGCGCCGGCCCAAGAGACCCAGTACTTC
CSVAPAQETQYF
>-|-|TRBV5-6|TRBJ1-1
TGTGCCAGCAGCACATACAGGATGAACACTGAAGCTTTCTTT
CASSTYRMNTEAFF
>-|-|TRBV2|TRBJ1-3
TGTGCCAGCGGCGAGGCTGGAAACACCATATATTTT
CASGEAGNTIYF
>TRBD1|-|TRBV27|TRBJ1-1
TGTGCCAGCAGTAAAGGACAGGGGGAGAACACTGAAGCTTTCTTT
CASSKGQGENTEAFF
>TRBD2|-|TRBV11-2|TRBJ2-1
TGTGCCAGCAGCCGGACTAGCCACTCCTACAATGAGCAGTTCTTC
CASSRTSHSYNEQFF
>TRBD2|-|TRBV6-5|TRBJ2-3
TGTGCCAGCAGTGTACTAGCGGGGACAGATACGCAGTATTTT
CASSVLAGTDTQYF
>TRBD1|-|TRBV6-5|TRBJ1-2
TGTGCCAGCAAGGGACAGGGGGCGATGGACTATGGCTACACCTTC
CASKGQGAMDYGYTF
>-|-|TRBV15|TRBJ1-1
TGTGCCACCAGCAGAGATATGACCGGGACAACGAACACTGAAGCTTTCTTT
CATSRDMTGTTNTEAFF
>-|-|TRBV6-5|TRBJ2-7
TGTGCCAGCATCCACGGCGGGCCGATCTACGAGCAGTACTTC
CASIHGGPIYEQYF
>TRBD2|few|TRBV29-1|TRBJ2-5
TGCAGCGTTGGGCAAGGGACTAGTAAGGAGACCCAGTACTTC
CSVGQGTSKETQYF
>-|-|TRBV29-1|TRBJ1-2
TGCAGCATTGAGAGAGGGTTCGGAAATGGCTACACCTTC
CSIERGFGNGYTF
>-|-|TRBV7-8|TRBJ1-3
TGTGCCAGCAGCCCCGGAAGAGGGTCTGGAAACACCATATATTTT
CASSPGRGSGNTIYF
>-|-|TRBV18|TRBJ1-6
TGTGCCAGCTCACAGGGGGACTATAATTCACCCCTCCACTTT
CASSQGDYNSPLHF
>TRBD1|-|TRBV5-1|TRBJ2-1
TGCGCCAGCAGCTTGGGAGGGGGCGCGATCAATGAGCAGTTCTTC
CASSLGGGAINEQFF
>-|-|TRBV5-4|TRBJ2-3
TGTGCCAGCAGCTTGAACCCTCAAGGAACAGATACGCAGTATTTT
CASSLNPQGTDTQYF
>-|-|TRBV7-9|TRBJ2-2
TGTGCCAGCAGCCCCACGACAGGGAACACCGGGGAGCTGTTTTTT
CASSPTTGNTGELFF
>-|-|TRBV10-3|TRBJ1-2
TGTGCCATCAGTGAAGGCAGGGTGGATGGCTACACCTTC
CAISEGRVDGYTF
>TRBD2|-|TRBV11-1|TRBJ2-7
TGTGCCAGCAGCTTTTATGCGGGAGCGAAAGAGCAGTACTTC
CASSFYAGAKEQYF
>-|-|TRBV5-2|TRBJ1-1
TGTGCCAGCAGCTTGGGGTGGGGGAACACTGAAGCTTTCTTT
CASSLGWGNTEAFF
>TRBD1|-|TRBV6-5|TRBJ1-2
TGTGCCAGCAGTAACGGACAGGGAAGTGGCTACACCTTC
CASSNGQGSGYTF
>-|-|TRBV12-5|TRBJ2-2
TGTGCTAGTGGTTTGGTCGCTGGGGCCGGGGAGCTGTTTTTT
CASGLVAGAGELFF
>TRBD1|-|TRBV27|TRBJ1-2
TGTGCCAGTAGCCCTAGGACAGGCTATGGCTACACCTTC
CASSPRTGYGYTF
>-|-|TRBV5-1|TRBJ2-1
TGCGCCAGCAGCTTGGGACAGGAGTTCAATGAGCAGTTCTTC
CASSLGQEFNEQFF
>-|-|TRBV28|TRBJ2-7
TGTGCCAGCAGTCTGGGGGCCTACGAGCAGTACTTC
CASSLGAYEQYF